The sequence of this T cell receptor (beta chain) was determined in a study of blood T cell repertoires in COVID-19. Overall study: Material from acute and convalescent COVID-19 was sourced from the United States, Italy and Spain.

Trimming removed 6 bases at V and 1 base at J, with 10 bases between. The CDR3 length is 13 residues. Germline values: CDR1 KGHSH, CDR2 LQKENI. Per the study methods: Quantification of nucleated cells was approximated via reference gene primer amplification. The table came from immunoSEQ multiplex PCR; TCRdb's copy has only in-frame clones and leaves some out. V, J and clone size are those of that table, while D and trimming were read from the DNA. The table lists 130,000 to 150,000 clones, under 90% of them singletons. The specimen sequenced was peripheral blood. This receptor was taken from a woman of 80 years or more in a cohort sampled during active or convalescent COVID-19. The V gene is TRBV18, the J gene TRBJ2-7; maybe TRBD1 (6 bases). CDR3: CASSPQGSYEQYV. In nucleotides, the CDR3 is TGTGCCAGCTCTCCCCAGGGGTCCTACGAGCAGTACGTC.